Below, 5 T cell receptor beta chains from the same sample are listed, as sequenced in a study of T cells in women clearing cervical HPV infection. Assay: immunoSEQ multiplex PCR; the TCRdb copy retains only in-frame clones and omits some. This sample's clone table lists 20,000 to 30,000 clones. The sample comprised blood buffy coat. The source is a woman aged 18 to 75 with a cervical HPV16 infection that either progressed to CIN3+ or cleared (not recorded which).

Worth noting for this clone: The observed sequence ends 3 residues before the CDR3 terminus, with the missing tail filled in from the germline J gene. The chain couples TRBV20-1 to TRBJ1-4; TRBD1 might be the D (5 bases). With 5 bases removed from V and 7 bases from J, the gap between germline ends came to 17 bases. Germline V CDR1 and CDR2: DFQATT, SNEGSKA (reference sequence). This CDR3 has 14 amino acids. CDR3 amino acids: CSALTTEGSEKLFF. The CDR3 bases that were read are TGCAGTGCTCTGACGACAGAAGGATCTGAAAAA.

Note on this clone: The read ends 3 residues before the CDR3 terminus; that terminus is restored from the germline J gene. The V gene is TRBV7-9, the J gene TRBJ1-2; 7 nucleotides match TRBD1. The length of the CDR3 is 15 residues. Germline V gene data show CDR1 as SEHNR and CDR2 as FQNEAQ (reference sequence). This CDR3 is CALTRGLAGGGDYTF. CDR3 DNA, as far as it was read: TGTGCCTTAACGAGGGGGCTAGCGGGAGGGGGTGAC.

With regard to this clone: The read ends 3 residues shy of where the CDR3 ends; the end is completed using the germline J gene. The V and J genes are TRBV5-1 and TRBJ1-4, with D tentatively TRBD1 (5 bases). The V gene lost 4 bases and the J gene lost 6 bases, with 19 bases spanning the gap. CDR3 length: 16 residues. CDR1 is SGHRS, CDR2 YFSETQ, per germline. CDR3 DNA (partial): TGCGCCAGCAGCCGAGGTAGTCGCCAGGGTTATGAAAAA. This gives the protein CASSRGSRQGYEK. The full CDR3 sequence reads CASSRGSRQGYEKLFF. Full variable domain (outside the CDR3, taken from reference TRBV5-1 and TRBJ1-4): KAGVTQTPRYLIKTRGQQVTLSCSPISGHRSVSWYQQTPGQGLQFLFEYFSETQRNKGNFPGRFSGRQFSNSRSEMNVSTLELGDSALYLCASSRGSRQGYEKLFFGSGTQLSVL.

The sequenced part of the CDR3 DNA is TGTGCCAGCAGAAGGGACAGCCGACGCAATCAGCCC. It codes for CASRRDSRRNQP. The full CDR3 reads CASRRDSRRNQPQHF. The chain employs TRBV5-5 and TRBJ1-5; 7 bases are a match to TRBD1. The read terminates 3 residues ahead of where the CDR3 ends, so the germline J gene completes it. The CDR3 runs 15 residues. Germline V gives CDR1 SGHKS, CDR2 YYEKEE (reference sequence). The V segment lost 5 bases and the J segment 2 bases; nucleotides outside the gene matches: 7.

On this clone: Sequencing ends 3 residues short of the CDR3 end; the germline J gene provides the rest. V is TRBV7-9 and J is TRBJ2-5; 7 bases map to TRBD2. Per the germline V gene, CDR1 is SEHNR and CDR2 is FQNEAQ (reference sequence). V lost 11 bases and J lost 7; bases outside the gene matches: 7. The CDR3 sequence is 11 residues long. The sequenced CDR3 bases are TGTGCCGGCTGGGGCGGGGGGACC. Translation gives CAGWGGGT. In full, the CDR3 is CAGWGGGTQYF.